This is a list of T cell receptor beta chains from one sample in a study of blood T cell repertoires in COVID-19. Assay used: immunoSEQ multiplex PCR; TCRdb lists only in-frame clones, some missing. Here the sample spans about 160,000 clones, about four fifths being singletons. The sequenced sample was PBMCs or T cells enriched from blood (not recorded which). These receptors all stem from an older woman who had recovered from COVID-19. Both conserved end residues are part of each CDR3. D genes are given only for firm matches. Only some rows state a clone size, as once, few, many or a class for expanded clones.

TRBJ1-3,TRBV11-2,-,-,TGTGCCAGCGGGCCAAACTCTGGAAACACCATATATTTT,CASGPNSGNTIYF
TRBJ1-1,TRBV6-5,few,-,TGTGCCAGCAGTTACTCGTGGCAGGGGATGACTGAAGCTTTCTTT,CASSYSWQGMTEAFF
TRBJ2-5,TRBV5-1,-,TRBD2,TGCGCCAGCAGCCTACCGGGACTAGCGGGGGGGCAAGAGACCCAGTACTTC,CASSLPGLAGGQETQYF
TRBJ1-6,TRBV11-2,-,TRBD1,TGTGCCAGCAGCTTAGGGACAGGGATCAATTCACCCCTCCACTTT,CASSLGTGINSPLHF
TRBJ2-3,TRBV11-2,-,TRBD1,TGTGCCAGCAGCAACAACAGACAGGGGCCAGATACGCAGTATTTT,CASSNNRQGPDTQYF
TRBJ1-2,TRBV19,-,-,TGTGCCAGTGAACGAAGGGGGGGGCGCGGCTATGGCTACACCTTC,CASERRGGRGYGYTF
TRBJ1-1,TRBV7-8,-,-,TGTGCCAGCCAGGAAGTCAGGGGAAGGGACACTGAAGCTTTCTTT,CASQEVRGRDTEAFF
TRBJ1-3,TRBV25-1,-,-,TGTGCCAGCAGTGAGCCAGGTAACTCTGGAAACACCATATATTTT,CASSEPGNSGNTIYF
TRBJ1-1,TRBV3-1/TRBV3-2,-,TRBD1,TGTGCCAGCAGCCTTACAGGGGGCTGGGGAGCTTTCTTT,CASSLTGGWGAFF
TRBJ2-5,TRBV18,once,TRBD2,TGTGCCAGCTCACCACTGACTAGCGAAGAGACCCAGTACTTC,CASSPLTSEETQYF
TRBJ2-7,TRBV6-5,few,TRBD1,TGTGCCAGCAGTTACGAGGGACAGGACTCCTACGAGCAGTACTTC,CASSYEGQDSYEQYF
TRBJ1-2,TRBV19,-,-,TGTGCCAGTAGTAGGGCCACCGCAAACTATGGCTACACCTTC,CASSRATANYGYTF
TRBJ2-1,TRBV5-1,-,-,TGCGCCAGCAGCTTGTCACTGGTGGGCAAATCCTACAATGAGCAGTTCTTC,CASSLSLVGKSYNEQFF
TRBJ2-5,TRBV27,once,TRBD2,TGTGCCAGCAGTTTGCGAGGTACCCCGGGACTAGCGGAAGAGACCCAGTACTTC,CASSLRGTPGLAEETQYF
TRBJ1-1,TRBV5-5,-,-,TGTGCCAGCAGCTTAGGGGCCTCCACTGAAGCTTTCTTT,CASSLGASTEAFF
TRBJ1-5,TRBV7-2,-,-,TGTGCCAGCAGTCAGGATTATCAGCCCCAGCATTTT,CASSQDYQPQHF
TRBJ2-1,TRBV19,-,-,TGTGCCAGTAGTATCTCCACGGCGGACAATGAGCAGTTCTTC,CASSISTADNEQFF
TRBJ2-2,TRBV24-1,-,TRBD1,TGTGCCACCGGAGCTGGCAGGGGGCCCGGCGGGGAGCTGTTTTTT,CATGAGRGPGGELFF
TRBJ2-3,TRBV21-1,-,-,TGTGCCAGCAGCAAAGGTCCAGGGAGCACAGATACGCAGTATTTT,CASSKGPGSTDTQYF
TRBJ1-2,TRBV13,once,TRBD1,TGTGCCAGCAGCTCCAGGGGGCAGGGCTACACCTTC,CASSSRGQGYTF
TRBJ2-1,TRBV4-1,-,-,TGCGCCAGCAGCCCAACAGGCTATAATTACAATGAGCAGTTCTTC,CASSPTGYNYNEQFF
TRBJ1-1,TRBV12-5,-,TRBD1,TGTGCTAGTGGTTTGTTGCAGGGGGTAAAGACTGAAGCTTTCTTT,CASGLLQGVKTEAFF
TRBJ1-2,TRBV19,-,TRBD1,TGTGCCAGTAACCTGGACAGGATGGCCTATGGCTACACCTTC,CASNLDRMAYGYTF
TRBJ2-7,TRBV12-3/TRBV12-4,-,TRBD1,TGTGCCAGCGGCGACAGGGAATCCTACGAGCAGTACTTC,CASGDRESYEQYF
TRBJ2-3,TRBV18,-,-,TGTGCCAGCTCACCGAGGGTCGCAGCTAGCACAGATACGCAGTATTTT,CASSPRVAASTDTQYF
TRBJ1-4,TRBV2,-,TRBD1,TGTGCCAGCAGTTTCGGTACAGGGGTCGTCGAAAAACTGTTTTTT,CASSFGTGVVEKLFF
TRBJ2-3,TRBV5-1,-,-,TGCGCCAGCAGCTTCACAGTTTCTGATACGCAGTATTTT,CASSFTVSDTQYF
TRBJ2-5,TRBV30,-,TRBD2,TGTGCCTGTGCTAGCGGGGGGGCTTCCATTAAAGAGACCCAGTACTTC,CACASGGASIKETQYF
TRBJ2-7,TRBV12-5,-,TRBD2,TGTGCTAGTGGTTTGGGACAAGGGACTAGACCTTACGAGCAGTACTTC,CASGLGQGTRPYEQYF
TRBJ2-3,TRBV24-1,-,-,TGTGCCACCAGTGATCAAACCCTGACAACAGATACGCAGTATTTT,CATSDQTLTTDTQYF
TRBJ2-2,TRBV6-1,-,TRBD2,TGTGCCAGCAGTGAAACTAGCGGGGGGGCACGAGTCTTATACACCGGGGAGCTGTTTTTT,CASSETSGGARVLYTGELFF
TRBJ2-5,TRBV5-1,-,TRBD2,TGCGCCAGCAGCTTGGGAGGGACTAGCCAAGAGACCCAGTACTTC,CASSLGGTSQETQYF
TRBJ2-7,TRBV4-2,-,TRBD1,TGTGCCAGCAGCCAATCGACAGGGGCTTCCTACGAGCAGTACTTC,CASSQSTGASYEQYF
TRBJ2-2,TRBV9,-,-,TGTGCCAGCAAGAGGGCTAGCGCGAACGGGGAGCTGTTTTTT,CASKRASANGELFF
TRBJ2-5,TRBV10-3,once,-,TGTGCCATCAGCGAGCAACCGGGACTTAAAGAGACCCAGTACTTC,CAISEQPGLKETQYF
TRBJ1-1,TRBV11-2,-,-,TGTGCCAGCAGCTTAGGGGAGTACACTGAAGCTTTCTTT,CASSLGEYTEAFF
TRBJ2-3,TRBV10-3,-,TRBD2,TGTGCCATCAGTGAGGGACTAGCGGGAAGCACAGATACGCAGTATTTT,CAISEGLAGSTDTQYF
TRBJ2-7,TRBV6-5,-,-,TGTGCCAGCAAAAACAGGGAATCGAGGGACGAGCAGTACTTC,CASKNRESRDEQYF
TRBJ1-5,TRBV30,-,-,TGTGCCTGGAGACAAGCGACAGGCACAAATCAGCCCCAGCATTTT,CAWRQATGTNQPQHF
TRBJ1-1,TRBV6-5,-,TRBD1,TGTGCCAGCAGGGAGACAGGGGTCACTGAAGCTTTCTTT,CASRETGVTEAFF
TRBJ1-6,TRBV19,-,-,TGTGCCAGTAGTATCCAGGGTAATTCACCCCTCCACTTT,CASSIQGNSPLHF
TRBJ1-5,TRBV6-5,-,-,TGTGCCAGCAGTTACCTCCAGGGACAGCCCCAGCATTTT,CASSYLQGQPQHF